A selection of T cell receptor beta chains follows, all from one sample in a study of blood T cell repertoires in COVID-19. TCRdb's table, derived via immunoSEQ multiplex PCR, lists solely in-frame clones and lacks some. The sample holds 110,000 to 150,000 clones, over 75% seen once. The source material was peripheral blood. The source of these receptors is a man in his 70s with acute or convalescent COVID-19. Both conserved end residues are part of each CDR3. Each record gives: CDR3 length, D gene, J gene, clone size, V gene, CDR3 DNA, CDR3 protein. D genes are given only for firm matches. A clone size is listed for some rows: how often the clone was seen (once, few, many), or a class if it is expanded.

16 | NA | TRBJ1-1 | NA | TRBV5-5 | TGTGCCAGCAGCTTGGCTTTAGATATTATGAACACTGAAGCTTTCTTT | CASSLALDIMNTEAFF
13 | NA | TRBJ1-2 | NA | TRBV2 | TGTGCCAGCGGGGCGGACGCTAACTATGGCTACACCTTC | CASGADANYGYTF
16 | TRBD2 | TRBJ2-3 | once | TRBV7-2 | TGTGCCAGCAGCTCCAGACTAGCGGGAGGTGCAGATACGCAGTATTTT | CASSSRLAGGADTQYF
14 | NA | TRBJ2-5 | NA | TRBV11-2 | TGTGCCAGCAGCTTAGAGGGGCCCCAAGAGACCCAGTACTTC | CASSLEGPQETQYF
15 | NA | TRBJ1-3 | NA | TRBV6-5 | TGTGCCAGCTCCTATCTACCCCCCCCTGGAAACACCATATATTTT | CASSYLPPPGNTIYF
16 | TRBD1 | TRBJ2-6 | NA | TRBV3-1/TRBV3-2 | TGTGCCAGCAGCCCAAGGGGGCTGTCTGGGGCCAACGTCCTGACTTTC | CASSPRGLSGANVLTF
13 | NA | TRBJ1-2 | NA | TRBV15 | TGTGCCACCAGCACCAGGGGAGCGGGAGGCTACACCTTC | CATSTRGAGGYTF
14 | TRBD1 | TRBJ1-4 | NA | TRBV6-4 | TGTGCCAGCCCCTCGGGACAGGGGAACGAAAAACTGTTTTTT | CASPSGQGNEKLFF
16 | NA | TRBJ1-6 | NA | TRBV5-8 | TGTGCCAGCAGCTTGGTGGGCCGCTCCTATAATTCACCCCTCCACTTT | CASSLVGRSYNSPLHF
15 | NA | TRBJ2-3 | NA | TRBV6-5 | TGTGCCAGCAGGTTACAGGGACTAAGCACAGATACGCAGTATTTT | CASRLQGLSTDTQYF
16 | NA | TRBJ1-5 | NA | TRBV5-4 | TGTGCCAGCAGCTTTGGAGGAAGTTTGGACGTGCAGCCCCAGCATTTT | CASSFGGSLDVQPQHF
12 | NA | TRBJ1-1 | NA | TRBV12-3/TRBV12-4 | TGTGCCAGCAGTCCACGACAGTTTGAAGCTTTCTTT | CASSPRQFEAFF
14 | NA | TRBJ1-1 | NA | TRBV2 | TGTGCCAGCAGTGAAGGGCCACCAAACACTGAAGCTTTCTTT | CASSEGPPNTEAFF
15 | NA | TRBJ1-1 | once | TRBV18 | TGTGCCAGCTCACCGGGTACAGGGATGAACACTGAAGCTTTCTTT | CASSPGTGMNTEAFF
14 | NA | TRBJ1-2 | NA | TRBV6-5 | TGTGCCAGCAGGGGGGGGTTGGAGGCCCTTGGCTACACCTTC | CASRGGLEALGYTF
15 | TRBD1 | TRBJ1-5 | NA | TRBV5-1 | TGCGCCAGCAGCCCGGTAGGAGGGGGCGAACAGCCCCAGCATTTT | CASSPVGGGEQPQHF
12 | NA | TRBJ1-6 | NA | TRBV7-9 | TGTGCCAGCAGCCTAGATCGGTCACCCCTCCACTTT | CASSLDRSPLHF
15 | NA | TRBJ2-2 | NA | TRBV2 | TGTGCCAGCACCTGGGGACATGGGGACACCGGGGAGCTGTTTTTT | CASTWGHGDTGELFF
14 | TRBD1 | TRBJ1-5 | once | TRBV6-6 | TGTGCCAGCACCATTGGACAGGCGGATCAGCCCCAGCATTTT | CASTIGQADQPQHF
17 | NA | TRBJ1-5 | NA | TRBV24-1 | TGTGCCACCAGTGACTCCCGGGGGGGAGAGGGCAATCAGCCCCAGCATTTT | CATSDSRGGEGNQPQHF
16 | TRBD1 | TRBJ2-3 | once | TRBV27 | TGTGCCAGCAGCCCCGGGCCGGGACAGATACCAGATACGCAGTATTTT | CASSPGPGQIPDTQYF
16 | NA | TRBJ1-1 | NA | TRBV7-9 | TGTGCCAGCAGCTTAGGAGTAGGAGGGAGGAACACTGAAGCTTTCTTT | CASSLGVGGRNTEAFF
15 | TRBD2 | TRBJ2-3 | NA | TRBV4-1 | TGCGCCAGCAGCCAAGTGACTAGCGGGAGAGATACGCAGTATTTT | CASSQVTSGRDTQYF
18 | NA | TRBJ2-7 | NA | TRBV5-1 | TGCGCCAGCAGCTTGTCCGGAGGTCGTACAGGGAACCCCTACGAGCAGTACTTC | CASSLSGGRTGNPYEQYF
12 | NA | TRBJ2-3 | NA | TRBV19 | TGTGCCAGTTCCTTTAGCACAGATACGCAGTATTTT | CASSFSTDTQYF
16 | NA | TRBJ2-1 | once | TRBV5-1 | TGCGCCAGCAGCTTGTCTTCTAGCGACGCCTACAATGAGCAGTTCTTC | CASSLSSSDAYNEQFF
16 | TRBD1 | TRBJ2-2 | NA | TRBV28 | TGTGCCAGCAGTTTGCCGGACAGGGGTAGCACCGGGGAGCTGTTTTTT | CASSLPDRGSTGELFF
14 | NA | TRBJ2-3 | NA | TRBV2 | TGTGCCAGCAAGAGGGAGCGCCAGACAGATACGCAGTATTTT | CASKRERQTDTQYF
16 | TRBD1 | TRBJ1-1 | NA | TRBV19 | TGTGCCAGTAGTATCAGGACAGGCAGCATGAACACTGAAGCTTTCTTT | CASSIRTGSMNTEAFF
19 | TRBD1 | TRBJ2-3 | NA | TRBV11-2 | TGTGCCAGCAGCTTAGTCCGGATGAGTGGGACAGGGGGTGCAGATACGCAGTATTTT | CASSLVRMSGTGGADTQYF
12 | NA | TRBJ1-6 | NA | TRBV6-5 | TGTGCCAGCGGAGAGGGCGGTTCACCCCTCCACTTT | CASGEGGSPLHF
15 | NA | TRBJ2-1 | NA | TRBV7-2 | TGTGCCAGCAGCTTAGCATTGAGGGTTTACAATGAGCAGTTCTTC | CASSLALRVYNEQFF
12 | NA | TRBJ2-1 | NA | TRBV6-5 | TGTGCCAGCAGGACTTCCTACAATGAGCAGTTCTTC | CASRTSYNEQFF
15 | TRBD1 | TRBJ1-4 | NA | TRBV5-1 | TGCGCCAGCAGCTTTGGGGGACAGGGTGGAGAAAAACTGTTTTTT | CASSFGGQGGEKLFF
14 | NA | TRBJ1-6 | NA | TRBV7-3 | TGTGCCAGCAGCTTGGGACATTCTAATTCACCCCTCCACTTT | CASSLGHSNSPLHF
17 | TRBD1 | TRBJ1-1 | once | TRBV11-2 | TGTGCCAGCAGCTTATGGGGGCTAAGGACAGGGCACACTGAAGCTTTCTTT | CASSLWGLRTGHTEAFF
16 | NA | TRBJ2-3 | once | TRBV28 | TGTGCCAGCAGCCAATTTTCCGGGACTAGCACAGATACGCAGTATTTT | CASSQFSGTSTDTQYF
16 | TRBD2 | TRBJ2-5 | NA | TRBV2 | TGTGCCAGCAGTCCCCCGTCAGAAGCGGGGGGGGAGACCCAGTACTTC | CASSPPSEAGGETQYF
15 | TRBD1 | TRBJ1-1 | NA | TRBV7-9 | TGTGCCAGCAGCTTGCCGACAGGGGGTAACACTGAAGCTTTCTTT | CASSLPTGGNTEAFF
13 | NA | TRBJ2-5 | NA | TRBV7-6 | TGTGCCAGCAGCTTCACAGGACAAGAGACCCAGTACTTC | CASSFTGQETQYF
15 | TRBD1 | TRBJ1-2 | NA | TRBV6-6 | TGTGCCAGCAGCTCCCCCGATGGGACAGACTATGGCTACACCTTC | CASSSPDGTDYGYTF
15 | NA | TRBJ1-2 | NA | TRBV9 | TGTGCCAGCAGCAAAACGACAGGTTTAAACTATGGCTACACCTTC | CASSKTTGLNYGYTF
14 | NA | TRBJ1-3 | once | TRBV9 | TGTGCCAGCAGCGCGACAGTACCTGGAAACACCATATATTTT | CASSATVPGNTIYF
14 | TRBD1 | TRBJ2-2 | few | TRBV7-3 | TGTGCCAGCAGCTTGGGACAGGGGTCCGGGGAGCTGTTTTTT | CASSLGQGSGELFF
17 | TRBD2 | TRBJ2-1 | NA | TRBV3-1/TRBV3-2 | TGTGCCAGCAGCCAGGGGACTAGCGGGCTTCCCTACAATGAGCAGTTCTTC | CASSQGTSGLPYNEQFF
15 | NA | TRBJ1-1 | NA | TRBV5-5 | TGTGCCAGCAGCACTTTGGGGGGGTTGGAAACTGAAGCTTTCTTT | CASSTLGGLETEAFF
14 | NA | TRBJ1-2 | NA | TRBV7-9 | TGTGCCAGCAGCTTAGATGGCAACGTCTATGGCTACACCTTC | CASSLDGNVYGYTF
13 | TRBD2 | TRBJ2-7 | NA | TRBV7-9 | TGTGCCAGCAGGACGGGAGGCTCCTACGAGCAGTACTTC | CASRTGGSYEQYF